This T cell receptor (beta chain) was retrieved from a study of blood T cell repertoires in COVID-19 (TCRdb year 2020). With regard to the full study: The collaborator samples originated in the United States, Italy and Spain and spanned the acute and convalescent phases of COVID-19. The material from the prospective study consisted of cDNA or gDNA derived from T cells, B-cell-depleted T cells, or PBMCs. Subjects who had been exposed to COVID-19, were actively infected with it, or had recovered from it provided the deeply sampled blood TCRbeta repertoires that made up the dataset. Where HLA class I and class II types were available, the types were taken from metadata supplied by the sample provider, not from assay-based typing. The repertoires were released in a freely available public database meant as a resource for research on the immune response to SARS-CoV-2. Samples were obtained from the ongoing ImmuneRACE study (first 160 participants) and from over a thousand subjects provided by 6 global collaborators. Nearly every sample came with metadata listing a de-identified subject ID, COVID-19 status, age in years and sex.

TCRbeta CDR3 regions were amplified from genomic DNA using the immunoSEQ Assay, a bias-controlled multiplex PCR. In the authors' own workflow: The number of nucleated cells in each sample was estimated from the amplification of reference gene primers within the assay. To quantify the absolute abundance of each unique TCRbeta CDR3 rearrangement, sequence reads were collapsed and filtered. For each sample, productive Simpson clonality was calculated as the square root of Simpson's diversity index across productive rearrangements. TCRdb re-hosts the immuneACCESS table, in-frame sequences only. Its copies lack some clones; in the studies checked, an unresolved V gene accounts for under half of them, and the cause for the rest is not known. The V and J calls and clone size come from that table; D and trimming were worked out from the DNA. This sample lists roughly 150,000 clones; 75% to 90% were detected once. The ten largest clones represent roughly 4.9% of the sample.

Participants in the prospective study were enrolled through a virtual design, were aged roughly 18 to 100 years, and lived in approximately 25 United States geographic areas. Cohort assignment in the prospective study relied on participant-reported clinical history from a screening survey and a study questionnaire. Exposed participants had been in contact with someone with a PCR-confirmed or clinician-diagnosed COVID-19 case within 2 weeks of study entry. Mobile phlebotomists in the prospective study collected whole blood, serum and a nasopharyngeal or oropharyngeal swab from every participant. Over an approximately 2-month period, participants in the prospective study had the option of providing additional blood draws and questionnaires. Blood samples from the prospective study were shipped frozen or at room temperature prior to DNA extraction. V lost 6 bases and J lost 7 bases, and the count of bases not matched to a germline gene is 14. The germline V gene gives CDR1 as SNHLY and CDR2 as FYNNEI. The cysteine opens and the phenylalanine closes a CDR3 of 18 amino acids. The CDR3 DNA has 54 bases and is translated from base 1.

Note on this clone: The specificity of this receptor is unknown. Base qualities are not recorded, but no much larger clone differs from it by a single base.

Broad study findings and their caveats: How much clinical and demographic metadata was included differed by source and by participant, and the metadata was provided uncurated.

Material: PBMCs or T cells enriched from blood (not recorded which). This sequence uses TRBV2 and TRBJ2-2; 13 of the junction bases match TRBD2. The clonotype originates from a man aged 70-80 years who had been exposed to COVID-19. The CDR3 loop reads CASSPVPGTSGKDGELFF. Here is the DNA: TGTGCCAGCAGCCCCGTTCCCGGGACTAGCGGGAAGGACGGGGAGCTGTTTTTT.